This T cell receptor (beta chain) was identified in a study of technical replicates of blood from a handful of donors. In germline, CDR1 is SNHLY, CDR2 FYNNEI. This CDR3 comprises 13 residues. The V gene end was trimmed by 6 bases and the J gene end by 0 bases; junction bases not matched to a gene: 2. Produced via immunoSEQ multiplex PCR; TCRdb's table is partial and in-frame only. Here the sample spans around 70,000 clones, 90% to 95% being singletons. The sequence was obtained from a human donor in good health. V is TRBV2 and J is TRBJ2-7; 7 nucleotides agree with TRBD2. The sample comprised T cells isolated from PBMCs. CDR3 in amino acids: CASRLAASYEQYF. The CDR3 DNA follows: TGTGCCAGCAGGCTAGCGGCCTCCTACGAGCAGTACTTC.